This record concerns one T cell receptor (beta chain) sequence. Its antigen is not known. The data derive from a study of T cells expressing NK-cell markers. Across the whole study: Out of eight donors sequenced, seven tested HCMV-seropositive and the remaining one seronegative. Study-wide points: Where several donors were concerned, these clonotypes also led the CD3+CD56-NKG2C+ fraction. Expanded NKG2C+ T cell clones had unclear HCMV specificity.

TCRdb reprocessed the 5' RACE reads and stores each CDR3 protein as one record, lacking DNA. The table gives more than 250,000 distinct CDR3 sequences; the top ten clones make up under 0.5% of it. This CDR3 region has 14 residues. Germline CDR1 reads LGHNA; CDR2 reads YNFKEQ. Sequenced material: blood T cells: a sorted CD56 or NKG2C T cell subset, CD4+ or CD8+ T cells, or bulk PBMC T cells (not recorded which). The rearrangement uses TRBV4-2 and TRBJ2-3. The clonotype originates from a man younger than 30 in good health. CDR3 in amino acids: CASSQGGSTDTQYF.